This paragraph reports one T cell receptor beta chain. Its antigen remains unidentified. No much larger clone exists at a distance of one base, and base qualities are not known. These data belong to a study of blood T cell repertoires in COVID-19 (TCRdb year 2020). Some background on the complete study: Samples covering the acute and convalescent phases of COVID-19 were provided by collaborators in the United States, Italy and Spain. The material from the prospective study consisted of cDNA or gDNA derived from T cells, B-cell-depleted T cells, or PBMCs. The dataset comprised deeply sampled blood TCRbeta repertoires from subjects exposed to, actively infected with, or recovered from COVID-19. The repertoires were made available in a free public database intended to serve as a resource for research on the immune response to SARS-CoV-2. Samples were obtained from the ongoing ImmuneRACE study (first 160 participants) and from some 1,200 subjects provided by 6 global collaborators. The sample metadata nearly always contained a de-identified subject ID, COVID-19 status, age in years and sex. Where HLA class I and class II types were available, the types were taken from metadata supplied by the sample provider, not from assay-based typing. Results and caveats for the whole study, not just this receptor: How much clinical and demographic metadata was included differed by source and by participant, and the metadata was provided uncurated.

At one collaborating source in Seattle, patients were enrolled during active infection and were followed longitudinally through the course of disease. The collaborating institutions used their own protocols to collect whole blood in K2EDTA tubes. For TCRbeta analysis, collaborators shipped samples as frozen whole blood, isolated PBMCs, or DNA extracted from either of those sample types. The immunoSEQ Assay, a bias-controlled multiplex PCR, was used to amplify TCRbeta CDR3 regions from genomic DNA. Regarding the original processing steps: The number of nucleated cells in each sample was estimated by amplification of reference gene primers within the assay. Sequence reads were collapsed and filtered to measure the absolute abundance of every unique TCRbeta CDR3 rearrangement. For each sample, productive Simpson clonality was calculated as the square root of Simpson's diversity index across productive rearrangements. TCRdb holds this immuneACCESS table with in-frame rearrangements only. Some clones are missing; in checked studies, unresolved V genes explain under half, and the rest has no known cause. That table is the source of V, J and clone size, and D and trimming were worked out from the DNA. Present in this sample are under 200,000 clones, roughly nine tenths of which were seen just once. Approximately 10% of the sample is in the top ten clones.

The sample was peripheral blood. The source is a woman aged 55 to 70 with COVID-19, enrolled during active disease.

Here is the DNA: TGTGCCAGCAGCTTAAAGGGAGGGGGCACTGAAGCTTTCTTT. Its coded protein is CASSLKGGGTEAFF. Recombination joined TRBV7-2 with TRBJ1-1; the D segment could be TRBD1, given 6 matching bases. The V and J ends are trimmed by 2 bases and 4 bases, leaving 11 bases between them. Taken from the germline V gene, the CDR1 and CDR2 loops are SGHTA and FQGNSA. Including the terminal cysteine and phenylalanine, the CDR3 comprises 14 residues. The CDR3 DNA has 42 bases and is translated from base 1.